These 14 T cell receptor beta chains originate from one sample sequenced in a study of vaccination effects on CD4 cells after COVID-19. The method was immunoSEQ multiplex PCR; TCRdb's version includes in-frame clones alone and lacks a portion of them. The top ten clones hold about 10% of a sample with approximately 68,000 clones, 78% of them seen once. Their antigen targets remain unknown. Antigen-specific CD4+ T cells were expanded with viral peptide pools in the ViraFEST assay before sequencing. Isolating CD4+ T cells followed approximately 9 days of culture. Vaccine recipients had no previous SARS-CoV-2 infection; their nucleocapsid antibodies were negative. Specimen: CD4+ T cells from PBMCs cultured with SARS-CoV-2 spike peptides, collected before COVID-19 vaccination. The receptors stem from a human donor who received a COVID-19 vaccine.

The chain joins TRBV5-1 to TRBJ1-1; no clear D gene. Germline V lookup: CDR1 SGHRS, CDR2 YFSETQ. Trimming removed 1 base from V and 1 base from J, with 11 bases in between. This CDR3 is 15 amino acids long. The CDR3 coding sequence is TGCGCCAGCAGCTTGACTGGGCAGCCGAACACTGAAGCTTTCTTT. It yields the protein CASSLTGQPNTEAFF.

In this sample, this clone turned up a few times. This chain uses TRBV4-2 with TRBJ1-2; TRBD1 matches 7 bases. V trimming: 2 bases; J trimming: 2 bases; junction bases outside the gene matches: 11. This CDR3 has 17 amino acids. Germline CDR1 is LGHNA and CDR2 is YNFKEQ. CDR3 region: CASSQQIQTGLNYGYTF. The DNA of the CDR3 is TGTGCCAGCAGCCAACAAATCCAGACAGGGCTAAACTATGGCTACACCTTC.

V gene TRBV10-2 combines with J gene TRBJ2-4, with D hard to call. Trimming removed 2 bases from V and 9 bases from J, with 11 bases in between. From germline, CDR1 is WSHSY and CDR2 SAAADI. The CDR3 consists of 13 residues. This CDR3 reads CASSEVTPGIQYF. In DNA, the CDR3 is TGCGCCAGCAGTGAGGTAACTCCAGGCATTCAGTACTTC.

The rearrangement links TRBV7-9 to TRBJ1-2, with D unclear. In germline, CDR1 is SEHNR, CDR2 FQNEAQ (reference sequence). Trimming removed 5 bases at V and 3 bases at J, with 19 bases between. This CDR3 contains 16 residues. The CDR3 bases are TGTGCCAGCAGCCCCCCGGAACACCCAAACTACTATGGCTACACCTTC. Its protein is CASSPPEHPNYYGYTF.

This clone has only one observation. The chain has TRBV7-2 and TRBJ1-6; D may be TRBD1 (5 bases). V shed 5 bases and J shed 0 bases, with 11 bases lying between them. This CDR3 is built from 16 residues. CDR1 SGHTA and CDR2 FQGNSA come from the germline V gene. CDR3 protein: CASSIRASSYNSPLHF. The CDR3 DNA follows: TGTGCCAGCAGCATCAGGGCGAGCTCCTATAATTCACCCCTCCACTTT.

This clone has more than one count but fewer than ten. The V gene is TRBV7-2, the J gene TRBJ2-2; D not resolved. The CDR3 consists of 11 residues. The V end was cut by 6 bases, the J end by 6 bases, with 5 bases between. Germline loops: CDR1 SGHTA, CDR2 FQGNSA. DNA for the CDR3: TGTGCCAGCAGAGACCCCGGGGAGCTGTTTTTT. As protein: CASRDPGELFF.

V is TRBV5-4 and J is TRBJ2-3; a possible D gene is TRBD2 (7 bases). From germline, CDR1 is SGHNT and CDR2 YYREEE (reference sequence). The CDR3 loop spans 13 amino acids. Trimming removed 3 bases from V and 7 bases from J, with 12 bases in between. This CDR3 reads CASSWGGANTQYF. Here the CDR3 DNA reads TGTGCCAGCAGCTGGGGGGGGGCGAATACGCAGTATTTT. Filled out from reference TRBV5-4 and TRBJ2-3, the complete variable domain reads ETGVTQSPTHLIKTRGQQVTLRCSSQSGHNTVSWYQQALGQGPQFIFQYYREEENGRGNFPPRFSGLQFPNYSSELNVNALELDDSALYLCASSWGGANTQYFGPGTRLTVL.

The chain joins TRBV7-2 to TRBJ2-1; D is unclear. The CDR3 has 14 amino acids. Deletions cut 5 bases from V and 3 bases from J, with 11 bases between. Germline assignment: CDR1 SGHTA and CDR2 FQGNSA. CDR3 in amino acids: CASSPRTLYNEQFF. CDR3 nucleotide sequence: TGTGCCAGCAGCCCCCGGACCCTCTACAATGAGCAGTTCTTC.

This clone was seen only once. V usage is TRBV11-2 and J usage is TRBJ1-2, with TRBD1 as a possible D gene (5 bases). This CDR3 is 14 amino acids long. V shed 4 bases and J shed 4 bases, with 13 bases lying between them. Per germline, CDR1 SGHAT and CDR2 FQNNGV. Here the CDR3 DNA reads TGTGCCAGCAGCTGGGGACGGTTCGCCTATGGCTACACCTTC. Amino acid sequence: CASSWGRFAYGYTF.

J is TRBJ2-7 and V is TRBV19; D gene uncertain. From germline, CDR1 is LNHDA and CDR2 SQIVND (reference sequence). V lost 6 bases and J lost 3, with 12 bases in between. The CDR3 runs to 13 residues. CDR3 in amino acids: CASSRSWGYEQYV. In nucleotides, the CDR3 is TGTGCCAGTAGCCGCTCGTGGGGCTACGAGCAGTACGTC.

The chain links TRBV4-1 to TRBJ2-5; D may be TRBD1 or TRBD2 (5 bases each). The germline V and J ends were trimmed by 1 base and 9 bases, with 24 bases remaining between them. The CDR3 loop spans 17 amino acids. CDR1 and CDR2 from the germline V gene are MGHRA and YSYEKL. The CDR3 loop is CASSQASWSGGGGAQYF. The CDR3 DNA follows: TGCGCCAGCAGCCAAGCTTCCTGGAGCGGTGGGGGTGGGGCCCAGTACTTC.

CDR3 sequence: CASSQVLGTQFF. DNA for the CDR3: TGTGCCAGCAGCCAAGTGCTCGGGACACAGTTCTTC. The chain couples TRBV3-1 (or the pseudogene TRBV3-2) to TRBJ2-1; possibly TRBD1 for D (6 bases). Trimming pared 1 base from V and 13 bases from J, leaving 11 bases between. Germline CDR1 and CDR2: LGHDT and YNNKEL (reference sequence). This CDR3 region has 12 residues.

The chain is built from TRBV2 and TRBJ1-1; a possible D gene is TRBD1 (5 bases). The CDR3 sequence is 15 residues long. Germline V lookup: CDR1 SNHLY, CDR2 FYNNEI. V lost 5 bases, J lost 4 bases, and 17 bases lay in between. CDR3 nucleotides: TGTGCCAGCAGTTCACCCCCTTGGGGGATCACTGAAGCTTTCTTT. This codes for CASSSPPWGITEAFF.

The chain couples TRBV9 to TRBJ2-2, with 7 bases identical to TRBD1. The germline V gene has CDR1 SGDLS and CDR2 YYNGEE. The CDR3 is 15 residues long. The J segment lost 0 bases and the V segment lost 5 bases, leaving 4 bases of the junction unmatched. CDR3 sequence: CASRTTGSNTGELFF. CDR3 in DNA: TGTGCCAGCAGGACGACAGGGTCGAACACCGGGGAGCTGTTTTTT.